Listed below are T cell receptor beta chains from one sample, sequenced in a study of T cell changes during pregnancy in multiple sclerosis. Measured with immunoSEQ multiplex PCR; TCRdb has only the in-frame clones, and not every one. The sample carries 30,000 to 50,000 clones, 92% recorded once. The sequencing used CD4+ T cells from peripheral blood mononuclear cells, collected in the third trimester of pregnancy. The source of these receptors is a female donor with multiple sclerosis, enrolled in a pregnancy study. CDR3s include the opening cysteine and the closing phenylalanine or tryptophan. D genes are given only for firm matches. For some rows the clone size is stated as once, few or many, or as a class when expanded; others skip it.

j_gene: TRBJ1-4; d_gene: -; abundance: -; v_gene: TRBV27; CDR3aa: CASSQSNEKLFF; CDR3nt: TGTGCCAGCAGCCAGTCTAATGAAAAACTGTTTTTT
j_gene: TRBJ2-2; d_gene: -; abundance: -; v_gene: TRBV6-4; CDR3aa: CASSEGTGNTGELFF; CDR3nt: TGTGCCAGCAGTGAAGGAACAGGGAACACCGGGGAGCTGTTTTTT
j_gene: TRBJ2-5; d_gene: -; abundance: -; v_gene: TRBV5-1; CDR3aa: CASSFRLGVETQYF; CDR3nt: TGCGCCAGCAGCTTTCGTCTAGGTGTAGAGACCCAGTACTTC
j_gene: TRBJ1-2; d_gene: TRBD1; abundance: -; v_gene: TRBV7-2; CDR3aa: CASSSDNRGGYTF; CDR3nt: TGTGCCAGCAGCTCGGATAACAGGGGCGGCTACACCTTC
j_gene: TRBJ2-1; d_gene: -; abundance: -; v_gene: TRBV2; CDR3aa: CASIGDSPGSYNEQFF; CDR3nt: TGTGCCAGCATCGGTGACTCGCCGGGCTCCTACAATGAGCAGTTCTTC
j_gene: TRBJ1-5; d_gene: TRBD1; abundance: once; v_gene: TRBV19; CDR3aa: CASSAPGQGGNQPQHF; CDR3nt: TGTGCCAGTAGTGCCCCAGGACAGGGTGGCAATCAGCCCCAGCATTTT
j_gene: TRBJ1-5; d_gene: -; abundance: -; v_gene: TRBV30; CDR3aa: CAWSKLYQPQHF; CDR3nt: TGTGCCTGGAGCAAGCTTTATCAGCCCCAGCATTTT
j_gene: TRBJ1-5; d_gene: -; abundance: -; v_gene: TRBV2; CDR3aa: CASSEVQGGQPQHF; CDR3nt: TGTGCCAGCAGTGAGGTGCAGGGAGGTCAGCCCCAGCATTTT
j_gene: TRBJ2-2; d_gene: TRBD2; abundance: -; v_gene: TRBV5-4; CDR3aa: CASSFTSGRATGELFF; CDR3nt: TGTGCCAGCAGCTTCACTAGCGGGAGGGCCACCGGGGAGCTGTTTTTT
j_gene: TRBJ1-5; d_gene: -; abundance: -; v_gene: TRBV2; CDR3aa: CASSPEGQPQHF; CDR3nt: TGTGCCAGCAGCCCGGAGGGGCAGCCCCAGCATTTT
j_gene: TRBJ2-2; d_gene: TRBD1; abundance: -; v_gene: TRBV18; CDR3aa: CASSPGTGFNTGELFF; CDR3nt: TGTGCCAGCTCACCGGGGACAGGGTTTAACACCGGGGAGCTGTTTTTT
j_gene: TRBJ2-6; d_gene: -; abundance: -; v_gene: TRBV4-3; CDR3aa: CASSPENSGANVLTF; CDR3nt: TGCGCCAGCAGCCCTGAGAACTCTGGGGCCAACGTCCTGACTTTC
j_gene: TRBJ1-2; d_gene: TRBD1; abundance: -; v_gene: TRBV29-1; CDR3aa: CSGDRVDYGYTF; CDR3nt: TGCAGCGGTGACAGGGTTGACTATGGCTACACCTTC
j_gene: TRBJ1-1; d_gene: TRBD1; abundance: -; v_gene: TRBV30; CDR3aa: CAWNLGQGKTEAFF; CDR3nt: TGTGCCTGGAACCTAGGACAGGGCAAGACTGAAGCTTTCTTT
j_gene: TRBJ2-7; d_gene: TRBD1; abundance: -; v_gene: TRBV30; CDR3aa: CAWSKQGSSRHEQYF; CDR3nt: TGTGCCTGGAGTAAACAGGGGTCTTCTCGCCACGAGCAGTACTTC
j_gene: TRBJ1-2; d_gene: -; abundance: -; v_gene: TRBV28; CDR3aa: CASSLTEIEGYTF; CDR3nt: TGTGCCAGCAGTTTAACAGAGATTGAGGGCTACACCTTC
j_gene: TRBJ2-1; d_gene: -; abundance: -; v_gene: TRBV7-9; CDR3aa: CASSLGSSYNEQFF; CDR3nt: TGTGCCAGCAGCTTAGGGAGTTCCTACAATGAGCAGTTCTTC
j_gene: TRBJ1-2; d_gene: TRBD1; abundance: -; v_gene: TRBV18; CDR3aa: CASSPDRDYGYTF; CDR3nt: TGTGCCAGCTCACCGGACAGGGACTATGGCTACACCTTC
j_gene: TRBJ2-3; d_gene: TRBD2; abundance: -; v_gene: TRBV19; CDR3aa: CASSISGRDTDTQYF; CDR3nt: TGTGCCAGTAGTATATCCGGGAGGGACACAGATACGCAGTATTTT
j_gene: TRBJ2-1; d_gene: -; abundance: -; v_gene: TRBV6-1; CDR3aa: CASIPMEGYEQFF; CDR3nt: TGTGCCAGCATTCCTATGGAGGGCTATGAGCAGTTCTTC
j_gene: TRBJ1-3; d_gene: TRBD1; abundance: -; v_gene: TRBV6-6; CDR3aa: CASSYTGGVGNTIYF; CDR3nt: TGTGCCAGCAGTTACACAGGGGGAGTTGGAAACACCATATATTTT
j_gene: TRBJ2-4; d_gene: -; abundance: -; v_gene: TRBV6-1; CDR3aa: CASSEGSHDKNIQYF; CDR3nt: TGTGCCAGCAGTGAAGGCAGTCATGACAAAAACATTCAGTACTTC
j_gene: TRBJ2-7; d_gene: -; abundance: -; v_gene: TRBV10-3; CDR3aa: CAIRRRGRENEQYF; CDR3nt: TGTGCCATCAGGCGGAGAGGGAGAGAGAACGAGCAGTACTTC
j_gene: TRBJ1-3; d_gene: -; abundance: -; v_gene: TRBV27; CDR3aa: CASSPTSGNTIYF; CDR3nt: TGTGCCAGCAGTCCAACTAGTGGAAACACCATATATTTT
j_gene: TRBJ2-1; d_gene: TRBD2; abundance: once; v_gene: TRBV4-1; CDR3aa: CASSQDYFRLADYNEQFF; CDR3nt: TGCGCCAGCAGCCAAGATTACTTCCGGCTAGCGGACTACAATGAGCAGTTCTTC
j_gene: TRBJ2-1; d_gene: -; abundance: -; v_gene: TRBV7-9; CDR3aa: CASSPRGTALYNEQFF; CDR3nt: TGTGCCAGCAGCCCCCGGGGGACAGCCCTCTACAATGAGCAGTTCTTC
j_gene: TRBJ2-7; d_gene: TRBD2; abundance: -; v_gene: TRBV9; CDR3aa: CASSTTSASYEQYF; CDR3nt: TGTGCCAGCAGCACCACTAGCGCCTCCTACGAGCAGTACTTC
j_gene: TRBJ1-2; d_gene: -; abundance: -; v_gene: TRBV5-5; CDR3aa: CASSLGQDRGYGYTF; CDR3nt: TGTGCCAGCAGCTTGGGCCAGGATCGGGGCTATGGCTACACCTTC
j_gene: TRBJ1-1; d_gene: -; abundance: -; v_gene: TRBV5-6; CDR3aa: CASSLGRGGTEAFF; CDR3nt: TGTGCCAGCAGCTTGGGCAGGGGAGGGACTGAAGCTTTCTTT
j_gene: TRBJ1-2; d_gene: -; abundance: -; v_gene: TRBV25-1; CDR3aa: CASSPGAYGYTF; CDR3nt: TGTGCCAGCAGTCCAGGGGCTTATGGCTACACCTTC
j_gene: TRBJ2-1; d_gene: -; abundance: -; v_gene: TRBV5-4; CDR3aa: CASRTDLTSYNEQFF; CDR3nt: TGTGCCAGCAGGACAGATCTAACTTCCTACAATGAGCAGTTCTTC
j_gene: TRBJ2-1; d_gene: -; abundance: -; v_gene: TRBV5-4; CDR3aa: CASSSSGTYNEQFF; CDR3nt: TGTGCCAGCAGTTCATCCGGGACCTACAATGAGCAGTTCTTC
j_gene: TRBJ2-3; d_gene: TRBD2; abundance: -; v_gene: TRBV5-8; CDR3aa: CASSLGLAAFTDTQYF; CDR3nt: TGTGCCAGCAGCCTGGGACTAGCGGCTTTCACAGATACGCAGTATTTT
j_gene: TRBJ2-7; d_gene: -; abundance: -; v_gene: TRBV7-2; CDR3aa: CASGNGLPSYEQYF; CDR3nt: TGTGCCAGCGGCAACGGACTGCCCTCTTACGAGCAGTACTTC
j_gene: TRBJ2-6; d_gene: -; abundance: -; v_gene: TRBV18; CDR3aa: CASSPIRVGANVLTF; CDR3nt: TGTGCCAGCTCACCAATCAGGGTTGGGGCCAACGTCCTGACTTTC
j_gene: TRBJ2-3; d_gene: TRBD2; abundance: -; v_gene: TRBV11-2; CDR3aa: CASSPNDSLAGGDRDTQYF; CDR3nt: TGTGCCAGCAGCCCCAACGACTCGCTAGCGGGAGGGGATAGAGATACGCAGTATTTT
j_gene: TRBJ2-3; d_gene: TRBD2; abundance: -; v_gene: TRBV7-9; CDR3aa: CASSLDSTSGSFDTQYF; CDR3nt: TGTGCCAGCAGCTTAGACTCGACTAGCGGGAGTTTCGATACGCAGTATTTT
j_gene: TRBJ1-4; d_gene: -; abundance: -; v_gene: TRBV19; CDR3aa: CASSTSDSRREKLFF; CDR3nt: TGTGCCAGTAGTACCTCTGACTCCCGGAGAGAAAAACTGTTTTTT
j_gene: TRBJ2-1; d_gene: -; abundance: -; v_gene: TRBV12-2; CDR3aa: CASRHSGRASYNEQFF; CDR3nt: TGTGCAAGTCGTCATAGCGGGAGGGCCTCCTACAATGAGCAGTTCTTC
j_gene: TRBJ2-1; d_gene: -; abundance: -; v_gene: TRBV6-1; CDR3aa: CASRFWGLANEQFF; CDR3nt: TGTGCCAGCAGATTCTGGGGCCTGGCCAATGAGCAGTTCTTC
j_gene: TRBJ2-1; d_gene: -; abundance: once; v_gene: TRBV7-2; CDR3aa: CASSQDGSSYNEQFF; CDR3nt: TGTGCCAGCAGCCAAGACGGGAGCTCCTACAATGAGCAGTTCTTC
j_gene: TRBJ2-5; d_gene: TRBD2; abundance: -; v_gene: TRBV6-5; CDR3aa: CASSYSASGNRETQYF; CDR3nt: TGTGCCAGCAGTTACTCGGCTAGCGGGAATCGCGAGACCCAGTACTTC
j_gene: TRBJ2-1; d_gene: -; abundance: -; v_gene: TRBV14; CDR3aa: CASSLGAAGEQFF; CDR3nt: TGTGCCAGCAGCCTAGGCGCCGCGGGTGAGCAGTTCTTC
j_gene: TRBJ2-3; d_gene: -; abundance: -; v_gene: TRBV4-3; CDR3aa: CASSQDRVLGTDTQYF; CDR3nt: TGCGCCAGCAGCCAAGATCGGGTGCTGGGCACAGATACGCAGTATTTT
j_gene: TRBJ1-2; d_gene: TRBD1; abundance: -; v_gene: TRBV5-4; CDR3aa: CASSAKDRGGYGYTF; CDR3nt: TGTGCCAGCAGCGCTAAGGACAGGGGCGGGTATGGCTACACCTTC
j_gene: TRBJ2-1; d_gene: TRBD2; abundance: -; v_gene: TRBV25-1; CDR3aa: CATKGLAEIQQFF; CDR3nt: TGTGCCACCAAGGGACTAGCGGAAATCCAGCAGTTCTTC
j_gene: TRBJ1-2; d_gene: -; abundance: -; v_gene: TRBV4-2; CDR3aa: CASSQETASYGYTF; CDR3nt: TGTGCCAGCAGCCAAGAAACAGCTTCCTATGGCTACACCTTC
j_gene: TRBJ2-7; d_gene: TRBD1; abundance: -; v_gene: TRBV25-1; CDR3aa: CASQGQGPSYEQYF; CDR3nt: TGTGCCAGCCAGGGACAGGGACCCTCCTACGAGCAGTACTTC
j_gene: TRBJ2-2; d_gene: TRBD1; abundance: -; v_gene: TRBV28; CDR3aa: CASKPGQENTGELFF; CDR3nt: TGTGCCAGCAAACCGGGACAGGAGAACACCGGGGAGCTGTTTTTT
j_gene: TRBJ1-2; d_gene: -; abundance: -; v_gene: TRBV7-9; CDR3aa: CASSLEGQGSYGYTF; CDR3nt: TGTGCCAGCAGCTTAGAAGGTCAGGGGAGCTATGGCTACACCTTC
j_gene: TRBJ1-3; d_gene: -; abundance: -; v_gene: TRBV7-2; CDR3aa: CASSSLRGTGNTIYF; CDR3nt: TGTGCCAGCAGCTCACTAAGGGGGACTGGAAACACCATATATTTT
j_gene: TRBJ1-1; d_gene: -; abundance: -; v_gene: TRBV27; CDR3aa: CASSLGAGRGMNTEAFF; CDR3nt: TGTGCCAGCAGTTTGGGAGCGGGACGGGGAATGAATACTGAAGCTTTCTTT
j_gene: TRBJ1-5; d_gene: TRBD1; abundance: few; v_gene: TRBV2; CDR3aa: CASSKGQGAGQPQHF; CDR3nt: TGTGCCAGCAGTAAGGGACAGGGGGCCGGTCAGCCCCAGCATTTT
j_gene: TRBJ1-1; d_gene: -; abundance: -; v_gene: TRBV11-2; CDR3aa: CASSLALNTEAFF; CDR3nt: TGTGCCAGCAGCTTAGCCCTAAACACTGAAGCTTTCTTT
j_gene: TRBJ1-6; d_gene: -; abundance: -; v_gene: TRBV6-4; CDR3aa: CASSDSTNSPLHF; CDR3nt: TGTGCCAGCAGTGACTCGACAAATTCACCCCTCCACTTT